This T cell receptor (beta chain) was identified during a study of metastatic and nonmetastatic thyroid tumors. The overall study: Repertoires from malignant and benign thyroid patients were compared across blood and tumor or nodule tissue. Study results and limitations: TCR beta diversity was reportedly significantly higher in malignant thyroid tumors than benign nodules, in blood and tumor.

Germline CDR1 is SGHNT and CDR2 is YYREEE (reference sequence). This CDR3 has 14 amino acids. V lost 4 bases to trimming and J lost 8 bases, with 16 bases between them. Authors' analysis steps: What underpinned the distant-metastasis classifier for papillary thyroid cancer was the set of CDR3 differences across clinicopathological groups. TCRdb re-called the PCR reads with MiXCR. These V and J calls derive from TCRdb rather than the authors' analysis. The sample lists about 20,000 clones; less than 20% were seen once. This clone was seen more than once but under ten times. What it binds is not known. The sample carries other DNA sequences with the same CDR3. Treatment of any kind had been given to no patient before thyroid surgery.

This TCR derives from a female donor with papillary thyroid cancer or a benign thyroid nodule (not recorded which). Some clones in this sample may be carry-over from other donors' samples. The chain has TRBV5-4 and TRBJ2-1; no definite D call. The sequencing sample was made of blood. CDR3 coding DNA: TGTGCCAGCAGCCCCGGTGGTGTTAGCTATGAGCAGTTCTTC. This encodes CASSPGGVSYEQFF.